Below are 5 T cell receptor beta chains sequenced from a single sample in a study of naive and memory T cell subsets (dated by TCRdb to 2017 to 2019). Receptor amplification or capture employed UMI-ligation and nested PCR. TCRdb records Illumina MiSeq as the sequencer. To cover both TRBC1 and TRBC2, the beta constant-region primer consisted of an equimolar mix of two oligonucleotides. Using fastp at Q25 and MiXCR, TCRdb reprocessed the public reads and kept productive beta chains. Rows with a matching CDR3 protein are joined into one entry that keeps the most common DNA and genes. The sample table shows around 30,000 distinct CDR3 sequences, and about 10% are seen once. About a sixth of the sample goes to the ten largest clones. Sequences were obtained from effector memory CD4+ T cells from blood. The intended sense of this specimen's cell subset or site label: effector memory, CD45RA- CD27-. These receptors were taken from a human donor in good health.

The chain is built from TRBV7-2 and TRBJ2-5, with 7 bases identical to TRBD2. Germline CDR1 and CDR2: SGHTA and FQGNSA. There are 14 residues in the CDR3. V was clipped by 5 bases and J by 5 bases; unmatched bases: 8. The DNA for the CDR3 is TGTGCCAGCAGCGCAAGCCCGGGGGGTGAGACCCAGTACTTC. Its protein product is CASSASPGGETQYF.

In its sample, this clonotype was seen many times. The chain is built from TRBV11-2 and TRBJ2-7; 7 bases align to TRBD1. CDR3 length: 13 residues. After removal of 5 bases from V and 9 bases from J, the junction contained 10 bases not matched to a gene. Germline CDR1 reads SGHAT; CDR2 reads FQNNGV. This CDR3 reads CASSRDSQGGQYF. Here the CDR3 DNA reads TGTGCCAGCAGCCGGGACAGCCAAGGCGGGCAGTACTTC.

This clonotype came up a few times. The chain recombines TRBV18 with TRBJ1-5; no definite D call. The CDR3 has 14 residues. The V and J ends lost 3 bases and 4 bases respectively, with 10 bases between them. Germline CDR1 reads KGHSH; CDR2 reads LQKENI. The CDR3 sequence is CASSPDGRNQPQHF. DNA of the CDR3: TGTGCCAGCTCACCGGACGGAAGAAATCAGCCCCAGCATTTT.

The chain couples TRBV7-9 to TRBJ1-2, with 7 nucleotides matching TRBD1. V trimming: 2 bases; J trimming: 6 bases; junction bases outside the gene matches: 12. CDR1 is SEHNR, CDR2 FQNEAQ, per germline (reference sequence). The CDR3 loop spans 16 amino acids. The CDR3 region has the DNA TGTGCCAGCAGCTTATTGCAGGGGGACCCCTATGATGGCTACACCTTC. It yields the protein CASSLLQGDPYDGYTF.

The chain carries TRBV7-2 and TRBJ1-2; 8 bases line up with TRBD1. V was pared by 2 bases and J by 5 bases, with 4 bases of the junction left unmatched. CDR1 is SGHTA, CDR2 FQGNSA, per germline. The CDR3 sequence is 14 residues long. Here the CDR3 DNA reads TGTGCCAGCAGCTTACAGGGGGCCTTATATGGCTACACCTTC. It is translated as CASSLQGALYGYTF.